This is a list of T cell receptor beta chains from one sample in a study of cytomegalovirus exposure and HLA in healthy donors. The table came from immunoSEQ multiplex PCR; TCRdb's copy has only in-frame clones and leaves some out. The sample lists 95,000 to 150,000 clones, 74% seen once, with 4% to 4.5% in the top ten. Sequenced sample: PBMCs. The receptors shown here come from a woman between 50 and 59 years old in good health and CMV-seropositive. Each CDR3 is given with its conserved first and last residue. The D gene is left open where the match is weak. The listing skips clone size in some rows; elsewhere it reads once, few, many or a size class.

CDR3: CASSLDSGVKPSTDTQYF
DNA: TGTGCCAGCAGCTTGGATAGCGGGGTGAAGCCTAGCACAGATACGCAGTATTTT
length: 18
size: -
V: TRBV5-6
D: TRBD2
J: TRBJ2-3

CDR3: CASSLNPSGEAFF
DNA: TGTGCCAGCAGCTTAAACCCCTCCGGTGAAGCTTTCTTT
length: 13
size: -
V: TRBV7-9
D: -
J: TRBJ1-1

CDR3: CASSLYGTSGTYEQYF
DNA: TGTGCCAGCAGCTTATACGGGACTAGCGGAACCTACGAGCAGTACTTC
length: 16
size: -
V: TRBV5-6
D: TRBD2
J: TRBJ2-7

CDR3: CAIRTGGITGLAGGPDTDTQYF
DNA: TGTGCCATCAGGACAGGGGGGATTACCGGACTAGCGGGGGGGCCTGACACAGATACGCAGTATTTT
length: 22
size: -
V: TRBV10-3
D: TRBD2
J: TRBJ2-3

CDR3: CAVTGNYGYTF
DNA: TGTGCCGTGACAGGGAACTATGGCTACACCTTC
length: 11
size: few
V: TRBV6-5
D: TRBD1
J: TRBJ1-2

CDR3: CAARQGDTGELFF
DNA: TGTGCCGCGAGACAGGGGGACACCGGGGAGCTGTTTTTT
length: 13
size: -
V: TRBV2
D: TRBD1
J: TRBJ2-2

CDR3: CASSLGTENTGELFF
DNA: TGTGCCAGCAGCTTGGGGACAGAGAACACCGGGGAGCTGTTTTTT
length: 15
size: once
V: TRBV5-4
D: -
J: TRBJ2-2

CDR3: CASSSTVSGNTIYF
DNA: TGTGCCAGCAGCTCGACAGTATCTGGAAACACCATATATTTT
length: 14
size: -
V: TRBV7-6
D: -
J: TRBJ1-3

CDR3: CASRQGAYEQYF
DNA: TGTGCCAGTCGACAGGGGGCCTACGAGCAGTACTTC
length: 12
size: -
V: TRBV6-5
D: TRBD1
J: TRBJ2-7

CDR3: CASSADREYEQYF
DNA: TGCGCCAGCAGTGCAGACAGGGAATACGAGCAGTACTTC
length: 13
size: -
V: TRBV10-1
D: TRBD1
J: TRBJ2-7

CDR3: CASSMGSREQFF
DNA: TGTGCCAGTAGTATGGGTTCGCGGGAGCAGTTCTTC
length: 12
size: -
V: TRBV19
D: -
J: TRBJ2-1

CDR3: CASSWDRGSTGELFF
DNA: TGTGCCAGCAGCTGGGACAGGGGCTCCACCGGGGAGCTGTTTTTT
length: 15
size: -
V: TRBV7-9
D: TRBD1
J: TRBJ2-2

CDR3: CASKGQRMNTEAFF
DNA: TGCGCCAGCAAAGGACAGCGGATGAACACTGAAGCTTTCTTT
length: 14
size: few
V: TRBV10-2
D: -
J: TRBJ1-1

CDR3: CASSQGTGERSQGYTF
DNA: TGCGCCAGCAGCCAAGGGACAGGGGAAAGGAGTCAAGGCTACACCTTC
length: 16
size: -
V: TRBV4-1
D: TRBD1
J: TRBJ1-2

CDR3: CASTTDRGSGNTIYF
DNA: TGTGCCAGCACCACGGACAGGGGCTCTGGAAACACCATATATTTT
length: 15
size: -
V: TRBV6-1
D: TRBD1
J: TRBJ1-3

CDR3: CASSLVGLAGGLNEQFF
DNA: TGCGCCAGCAGCTTGGTAGGCCTAGCGGGGGGCCTTAATGAGCAGTTCTTC
length: 17
size: -
V: TRBV5-1
D: TRBD2
J: TRBJ2-1

CDR3: CASSLLEDRTYGYTF
DNA: TGTGCCAGCAGCTTGTTGGAGGACAGGACCTATGGCTACACCTTC
length: 15
size: -
V: TRBV7-8
D: TRBD1
J: TRBJ1-2

CDR3: CASSGGETHSPLHF
DNA: TGTGCCAGCAGTGGCGGGGAGACCCATTCACCCCTCCACTTT
length: 14
size: -
V: TRBV6-5
D: -
J: TRBJ1-6

CDR3: CATRGRRGNSYEQYF
DNA: TGTGCCACCCGAGGGCGGCGGGGGAACTCCTACGAGCAGTACTTC
length: 15
size: few
V: TRBV28
D: TRBD2
J: TRBJ2-7

CDR3: CASSLRADTQYF
DNA: TGTGCCAGCAGCCTAAGAGCAGATACGCAGTATTTT
length: 12
size: once
V: TRBV11-3
D: -
J: TRBJ2-3

CDR3: CASSFGQGVIYEQYF
DNA: TGTGCCAGCAGCTTTGGTCAGGGGGTGATATACGAGCAGTACTTC
length: 15
size: -
V: TRBV5-5
D: TRBD1
J: TRBJ2-7

CDR3: CASSPRTGGITDTQYF
DNA: TGTGCCAGCAGCCCTCGGACAGGGGGCATCACAGATACGCAGTATTTT
length: 16
size: few
V: TRBV7-9
D: TRBD1
J: TRBJ2-3

CDR3: CASTLGTSNYGYTF
DNA: TGTGCCAGCACCTTAGGGACATCTAACTATGGCTACACCTTC
length: 14
size: -
V: TRBV6-1
D: -
J: TRBJ1-2

CDR3: CASSSGGDSYGYTF
DNA: TGTGCCAGCAGTTCCGGGGGGGATAGCTATGGCTACACCTTC
length: 14
size: -
V: TRBV27
D: -
J: TRBJ1-2

CDR3: CASSPLRAGGGNQPQHF
DNA: TGTGCCAGCAGCCCGCTAAGGGCTGGGGGGGGTAATCAGCCCCAGCATTTT
length: 17
size: -
V: TRBV4-2
D: -
J: TRBJ1-5

CDR3: CASSQVQGALDEQFF
DNA: TGTGCCAGCAGCCAAGTCCAGGGGGCCTTGGATGAGCAGTTCTTC
length: 15
size: once
V: TRBV4-2
D: TRBD1
J: TRBJ2-1

CDR3: CATSRVSSSFADTQYF
DNA: TGTGCCACCAGCAGAGTATCTAGCAGCTTCGCAGATACGCAGTATTTT
length: 16
size: -
V: TRBV15
D: -
J: TRBJ2-3

CDR3: CASSTAGWREQYF
DNA: TGTGCCAGCAGTACTGCCGGGTGGCGCGAGCAGTACTTC
length: 13
size: once
V: TRBV6-5
D: -
J: TRBJ2-7

CDR3: CASSYRLSLSSYEQYF
DNA: TGTGCCAGCAGTTACAGGCTCTCACTAAGCTCCTACGAGCAGTACTTC
length: 16
size: -
V: TRBV6-6
D: -
J: TRBJ2-7

CDR3: CASSWDRASDTQYF
DNA: TGCGCCAGCAGCTGGGACAGGGCGTCAGATACGCAGTATTTT
length: 14
size: -
V: TRBV5-1
D: TRBD1
J: TRBJ2-3

CDR3: CASSLAGTNTGELFF
DNA: TGTGCCAGCAGCTTAGCGGGGACGAACACCGGGGAGCTGTTTTTT
length: 15
size: few
V: TRBV9
D: TRBD2
J: TRBJ2-2

CDR3: CASSPGLDALDTQYF
DNA: TGTGCCAGCTCACCGGGGCTAGATGCCTTAGATACGCAGTATTTT
length: 15
size: few
V: TRBV18
D: -
J: TRBJ2-3

CDR3: CASNSPGQSSYEQYF
DNA: TGTGCCAGCAACTCCCCGGGACAGAGCTCCTACGAGCAGTACTTC
length: 15
size: -
V: TRBV7-2
D: TRBD1
J: TRBJ2-7

CDR3: CASSLGQGALGYTF
DNA: TGCGCCAGCAGCTTGGGACAGGGGGCGCTGGGCTACACCTTC
length: 14
size: -
V: TRBV5-1
D: TRBD1
J: TRBJ1-2

CDR3: CASSLTANYGYTF
DNA: TGTGCCAGCAGCCTGACAGCTAACTATGGCTACACCTTC
length: 13
size: few
V: TRBV6-5
D: -
J: TRBJ1-2

CDR3: CASKRRASGANVLTF
DNA: TGTGCCAGCAAGAGGAGGGCGTCCGGGGCCAACGTCCTGACTTTC
length: 15
size: -
V: TRBV5-8
D: -
J: TRBJ2-6

CDR3: CASSGGARGGYGYTF
DNA: TGTGCCAGCAGCGGAGGGGCCCGAGGTGGCTATGGCTACACCTTC
length: 15
size: -
V: TRBV5-4
D: -
J: TRBJ1-2

CDR3: CASSPGMANEKLFF
DNA: TGTGCCAGCAGCCCAGGGATGGCTAATGAAAAACTGTTTTTT
length: 14
size: once
V: TRBV2
D: -
J: TRBJ1-4

CDR3: CASSQTGGVSWANVLTF
DNA: TGTGCCAGCAGCCAGACAGGGGGGGTCTCCTGGGCCAACGTCCTGACTTTC
length: 17
size: -
V: TRBV27
D: TRBD1
J: TRBJ2-6

CDR3: CASSPTGTNYGYTF
DNA: TGTGCCAGCAGCCCGACCGGGACTAACTATGGCTACACCTTC
length: 14
size: -
V: TRBV9
D: -
J: TRBJ1-2

CDR3: CASSPFESSSYEQYF
DNA: TGTGCCAGCTCACCATTTGAGTCGAGCTCCTACGAGCAGTACTTC
length: 15
size: -
V: TRBV18
D: -
J: TRBJ2-7

CDR3: CASSISSGASYEQYF
DNA: TGTGCCAGCAGCATCTCTAGCGGGGCGTCCTACGAGCAGTACTTC
length: 15
size: -
V: TRBV5-4
D: TRBD2
J: TRBJ2-7

CDR3: CASSLRLAGAATQYF
DNA: TGCGCCAGCAGCTTGAGGCTAGCGGGGGCAGCCACCCAGTACTTC
length: 15
size: -
V: TRBV5-1
D: TRBD2
J: TRBJ2-5

CDR3: CASSLGRGGLDTEAFF
DNA: TGTGCCAGCAGCTTGGGCAGGGGTGGGCTTGACACTGAAGCTTTCTTT
length: 16
size: -
V: TRBV11-2
D: -
J: TRBJ1-1

CDR3: CASSSPDREVREQYF
DNA: TGTGCCAGCAGTTCCCCCGACAGGGAAGTGAGAGAGCAGTACTTC
length: 15
size: -
V: TRBV28
D: TRBD1
J: TRBJ2-7

CDR3: CASSSSSYEQYF
DNA: TGTGCCAGCAGCTCGAGCTCCTACGAGCAGTACTTC
length: 12
size: -
V: TRBV7-9
D: -
J: TRBJ2-7

CDR3: CASSEPFAGFASHGYTF
DNA: TGTGCCAGCAGTGAACCTTTTGCGGGGTTCGCGTCGCATGGCTACACCTTC
length: 17
size: few
V: TRBV2
D: -
J: TRBJ1-2

CDR3: CASSLDSRSDTQYF
DNA: TGTGCCAGCAGTTTGGACTCAAGATCAGATACGCAGTATTTT
length: 14
size: -
V: TRBV7-9
D: -
J: TRBJ2-3

CDR3: CASRGQGAGEQFF
DNA: TGTGCCAGCAGGGGACAGGGGGCTGGTGAGCAGTTCTTC
length: 13
size: -
V: TRBV6-1
D: TRBD1
J: TRBJ2-1

CDR3: CASSLYLSRAGETQYF
DNA: TGTGCCAGCAGCTTATACTTGTCCCGCGCCGGGGAGACCCAGTACTTC
length: 16
size: -
V: TRBV11-2
D: -
J: TRBJ2-5